This T cell receptor (beta chain) came from a study of T cell responses to AZD1222 COVID-19 vaccine. Study-wide points: White British ancestry dominated among donors, who included more females, and clonal diversity was possibly underestimated.

Second-dose recipients at about 4 or about 12 weeks were treated as one pooled group. TCRdb's copy holds only in-frame clones and misses some; the assay was immunoSEQ multiplex PCR. Here the sample spans approximately 160,000 clones, about 92% being singletons. As to this clone: The antigen remains undetermined. A read error may account for a junction end that differs from germline.

Sample: peripheral blood, taken 28 days after the second AZD1222 dose. This clonotype originated in an adult who received the AZD1222 COVID-19 vaccine.

The CDR3 spells CASSLANGGLNTEAFF. In DNA form, the CDR3 reads TGCGCCAGCAGTTTGGCGAACGGGGGCTTGAACACTGAAGCTTTCTTT. The V gene is TRBV5-1, the J gene TRBJ1-1; possible D gene TRBD1, 6 bases. Looked up from germline, CDR1 is SGHRS and CDR2 is YFSETQ. The CDR3 covers 16 residues.